This passage covers 12 T cell receptor beta chains from one sample sequenced in a study of blood T cell repertoires in COVID-19. Profiling relied on immunoSEQ multiplex PCR, and the TCRdb table lists in-frame clones only, not all of them. Altogether roughly 220,000 clones are present, approximately 80% being singletons, with the ten largest covering just under 20%. Sequencing used peripheral blood. These receptor sequences come from a man younger than 40 with active or convalescent COVID-19.

This chain connects TRBV5-4 to TRBJ1-5; D is uncertain. Between the trimmed V and J ends, which lost 4 bases and 5 bases, there was a span of 10 bases. Germline-derived CDR1 and CDR2 are SGHNT and YYREEE (reference sequence). The CDR3 is 13 residues long. The CDR3 bases are TGTGCCAGCAGCCCCGACTGGGATCAGCCCCAGCATTTT. Encoded protein: CASSPDWDQPQHF.

The chain combines TRBV12-3 or TRBV12-4 with TRBJ2-7; 8 positions match TRBD2. V lost 7 bases and J lost 2; bases outside the gene matches: 4. CDR3 size: 13 residues. CDR3 DNA: TGTGCCAGCACCCGGGAGGGCCCCTACGAGCAGTACTTC. It yields the protein CASTREGPYEQYF.

This clone appeared a single time. This chain connects TRBV4-3 to TRBJ1-4, with a tentative D call TRBD1 (5 bases). Trimming pared 1 base from V and 5 bases from J, leaving 11 bases between. Germline CDR1 reads LGHNA; CDR2 reads YSLEER. The CDR3 is 15 residues long. CDR3 sequence reads: CASSQGPGMNEKLFF. The CDR3, as DNA: TGCGCCAGCAGCCAAGGGCCAGGGATGAATGAAAAACTGTTTTTT.

The V call is TRBV10-2, the J call TRBJ2-7; 10 positions match TRBD1. CDR1 WSHSY and CDR2 SAAADI come from the germline V gene. The CDR3 extends over 15 amino acids. The V gene end was trimmed by 4 bases and the J gene end by 4 bases; junction bases not matched to a gene: 7. The chain's CDR3 is CASSVAGTGDYEQYF. The CDR3, as DNA: TGCGCCAGCAGTGTGGCGGGGACAGGGGATTACGAGCAGTACTTC.

The chain carries TRBV7-9 and TRBJ2-7; 7 nucleotides match TRBD1. The ends lost 0 bases at V and 2 bases at J; junction bases unmatched: 4. The CDR3 has 15 amino acids. From germline, CDR1 is SEHNR and CDR2 FQNEAQ (reference sequence). The DNA of the CDR3 is TGTGCCAGCAGCTTAGCACAGGGGTCAGCCTACGAGCAGTACTTC. Encoded protein: CASSLAQGSAYEQYF.

This chain links TRBV7-9 with TRBJ2-7, with 9 bases lining up with TRBD2. Germline V gene lookup returns CDR1 SEHNR and CDR2 FQNEAQ (reference sequence). The trim removed 2 bases at V and 1 base at J, leaving 9 bases unmatched. The length of the CDR3 is 17 residues. DNA of the CDR3: TGTGCCAGCAGCTTAACCGCTAGCGGGGTCCCTTCCTACGAGCAGTACTTC. Amino acid sequence: CASSLTASGVPSYEQYF.

This chain joins TRBV3-1 (or the pseudogene TRBV3-2) and TRBJ2-7; 8 positions match TRBD1. V lost 0 bases, J lost 3 bases, and 7 bases stayed unmatched. CDR3 size: 16 residues. Germline lookup yields CDR1 LGHDT and CDR2 YNNKEL (reference sequence). CDR3 DNA sequence: TGTGCCAGCAGCCAAGATCGTGAGACAGGGGACTACGAGCAGTACTTC. Residues: CASSQDRETGDYEQYF.

This clone appeared a few times. The chain employs TRBV3-1 (or the pseudogene TRBV3-2) and TRBJ2-1; 14 positions agree with TRBD2. The CDR3 sequence is 15 residues long. Germline CDR1 is LGHDT and CDR2 is YNNKEL (reference sequence). V shed 1 base, J shed 10 bases, and the junction held 3 bases outside the gene matches. The CDR3 DNA reads as TGTGCCAGCAGCCAAGGGACTAGCGGGGGGACAGAGCAGTTCTTC. Translating it yields CASSQGTSGGTEQFF.

The V call is TRBV9, the J call TRBJ2-3, with TRBD1 identical over 9 bases. The CDR3 sequence is 14 residues long. V dropped 3 bases and J dropped 4; count of bases not matched to a gene: 3. CDR1 is SGDLS and CDR2 is YYNGEE in the germline V gene. The CDR3: CASSGGQGSDTQYF. CDR3 DNA sequence: TGTGCCAGCAGCGGAGGACAGGGGTCAGATACGCAGTATTTT.

The genes are TRBV5-1 and TRBJ1-4; weak D call: TRBD1 (5 bases). Germline V gene lookup returns CDR1 SGHRS and CDR2 YFSETQ. V lost 5 bases and J lost 7, with 12 bases in between. The CDR3 spans 13 residues. The CDR3 DNA sequence: TGCGCCAGCAGTCAGGGCCCGAGTGAAAAACTGTTTTTT. It is translated as CASSQGPSEKLFF.

This rearrangement joins TRBV6-2 or TRBV6-3 to TRBJ1-1, with unresolved D. The CDR3 runs 14 residues. Germline assignment: CDR1 MNHEY and CDR2 SVGEGT. Trimming removed 4 bases from V and 3 bases from J, with 12 bases in between. In DNA, the CDR3 is TGTGCCAGCAGTTCCCCGGGGATGCACACTGAAGCTTTCTTT. This translates into CASSSPGMHTEAFF.

V and J are TRBV12-3 or TRBV12-4 and TRBJ2-5, with D possibly being TRBD1 (6 bases). The CDR3 covers 13 residues. V gave up 6 bases and J gave up 4 bases, with 12 bases separating them. CDR3 region: CASRPGERETQYF. The CDR3 DNA sequence: TGTGCCAGCAGACCAGGGGAGAGAGAGACCCAGTACTTC.